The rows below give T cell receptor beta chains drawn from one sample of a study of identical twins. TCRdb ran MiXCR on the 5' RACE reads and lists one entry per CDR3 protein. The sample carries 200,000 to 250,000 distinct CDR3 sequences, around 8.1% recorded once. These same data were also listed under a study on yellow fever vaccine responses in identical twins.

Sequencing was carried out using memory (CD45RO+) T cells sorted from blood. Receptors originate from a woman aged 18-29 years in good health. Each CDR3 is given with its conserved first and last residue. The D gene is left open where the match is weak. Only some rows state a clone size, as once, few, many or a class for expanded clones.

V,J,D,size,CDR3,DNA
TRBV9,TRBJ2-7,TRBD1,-,CASSPRDRGLYEQYF,TGTGCCAGCAGCCCACGGGACAGGGGGCTTTACGAGCAGTACTTC
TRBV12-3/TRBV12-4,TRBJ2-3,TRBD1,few,CASSARQGNTDTQYF,TGTGCCAGCAGCGCAAGACAGGGGAACACAGATACGCAGTATTTT
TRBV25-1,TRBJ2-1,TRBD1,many,CASSRRGTGGYNEQFF,TGTGCCAGCAGTCGAAGGGGGACAGGGGGCTACAATGAGCAGTTCTTC
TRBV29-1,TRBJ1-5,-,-,CSVAQTVQQPQHF,TGCAGCGTTGCACAGACAGTCCAACAGCCCCAGCATTTT
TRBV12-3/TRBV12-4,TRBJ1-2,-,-,CASSLGTDLYGYTF,TGTGCCAGCAGTTTAGGGACGGACCTCTATGGCTACACCTTC
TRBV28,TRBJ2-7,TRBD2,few,CASRPTLAGAGEQYF,TGTGCCAGCAGGCCTACCCTAGCGGGAGCGGGTGAGCAGTACTTC
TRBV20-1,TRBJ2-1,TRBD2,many,CSARDPRTSGSNEQFF,TGCAGTGCTAGAGATCCGAGGACTAGCGGGAGCAATGAGCAGTTCTTC
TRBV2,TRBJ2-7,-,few,CASRRQVRSYEQYF,TGTGCCAGCAGGAGACAGGTCCGATCCTACGAGCAGTACTTC
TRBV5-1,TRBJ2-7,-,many,CASSLAPTAPSYEQYF,TGCGCCAGCAGCTTAGCCCCGACGGCACCCTCCTACGAGCAGTACTTC
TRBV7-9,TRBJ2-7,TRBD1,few,CASTETGATYEQYF,TGTGCCAGCACAGAGACAGGGGCGACCTACGAGCAGTACTTC
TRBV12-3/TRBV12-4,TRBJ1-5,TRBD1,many,CASRSRGDRVNQPQHF,TGTGCCAGCAGATCCAGGGGGGACAGGGTCAATCAGCCCCAGCATTTT
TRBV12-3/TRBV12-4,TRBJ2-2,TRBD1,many,CASSTGTANTGELFF,TGTGCCAGCAGTACCGGGACAGCTAACACCGGGGAGCTGTTTTTT
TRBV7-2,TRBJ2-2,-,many,CASSHSGKGGELFF,TGTGCCAGCAGCCATTCGGGGAAAGGCGGGGAGCTGTTTTTT
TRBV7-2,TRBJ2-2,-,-,CASSLSKGPTGELFF,TGTGCCAGCAGCTTATCCAAGGGGCCCACCGGGGAGCTGTTTTTT
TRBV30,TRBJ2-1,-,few,CAWSVRNPNEQFF,TGTGCCTGGAGTGTACGGAATCCTAATGAGCAGTTCTTC
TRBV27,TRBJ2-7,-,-,CASTPLEGGFYEQYF,TGTGCCAGCACCCCTCTGGAGGGGGGCTTTTACGAGCAGTACTTC